The 2 T cell receptor beta chains listed next were all sequenced from one sample in a study of read filtering for tumor transcriptome and immune sequencing. The library was built from roughly 400 ng RNA with molecular barcoded adaptors for alpha/delta and beta/gamma chains. From the reads, TCRdb called clonotypes with MiXCR, one entry per CDR3 protein. This table holds around 26,000 distinct CDR3 sequences, about an eighth found once. The specimen was a population of CD138-negative cells sorted from bone marrow. The receptors originated from a donor aged 40 or older with multiple myeloma.

This clonotype was seen at least ten times. The chain combines TRBV7-6 with TRBJ2-7; 9 nucleotides match TRBD2. The CDR3 contains 16 residues. In germline, CDR1 is SGHVS, CDR2 FNYEAQ. With V trimmed by 1 base and J by 2 bases, 6 bases remained unmatched. CDR3 DNA: TGTGCCAGCAGCTTAGGTGAGACTAGCGGAACCTACGAGCAGTACTTC. It specifies CASSLGETSGTYEQYF.

There are many counts of this clonotype. CDR3 region: CAWSVMGNTEAFF. The CDR3 DNA follows: TGTGCCTGGAGTGTAATGGGGAACACTGAAGCTTTCTTT. The chain is built from TRBV30 and TRBJ1-1; D gene unclear. With 0 bases removed from V and 1 base from J, the gap between germline ends came to 6 bases. This CDR3 is built from 13 residues. Germline lookup yields CDR1 GTSNPN and CDR2 SVGIG (reference sequence).